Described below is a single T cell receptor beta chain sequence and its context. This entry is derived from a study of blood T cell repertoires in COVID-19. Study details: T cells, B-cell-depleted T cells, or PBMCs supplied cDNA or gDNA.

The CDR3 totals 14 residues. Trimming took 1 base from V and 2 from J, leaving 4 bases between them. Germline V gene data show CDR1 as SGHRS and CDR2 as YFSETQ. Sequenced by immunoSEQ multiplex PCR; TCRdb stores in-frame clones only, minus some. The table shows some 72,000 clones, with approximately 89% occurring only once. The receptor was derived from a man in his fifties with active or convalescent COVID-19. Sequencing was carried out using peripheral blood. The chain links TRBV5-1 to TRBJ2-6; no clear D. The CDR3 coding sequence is TGCGCCAGCAGCTTGCGTACTGGGGCCAACGTCCTGACTTTC. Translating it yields CASSLRTGANVLTF. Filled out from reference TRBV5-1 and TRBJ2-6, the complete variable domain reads KAGVTQTPRYLIKTRGQQVTLSCSPISGHRSVSWYQQTPGQGLQFLFEYFSETQRNKGNFPGRFSGRQFSNSRSEMNVSTLELGDSALYLCASSLRTGANVLTFGAGSRLTVL.